What follows are 23 T cell receptor beta chains derived from one specimen sequenced in a study of human T cells and chemical hapten exposure. The time point was: patch test 1, 2 weeks after DPC sensitization. As for treatment: therapeutic diphenylcyclopropenone sensitization with weekly scalp DPC. Via MiXCR, TCRdb re-called the RACE reads, giving one row per CDR3 protein. Of more than 65,000 distinct CDR3 sequences in the sample, 10% were seen once. Sequences were derived from whole blood, sampled in connection with sensitization to the hapten diphenylcyclopropenone (DPC). These TCRs come from a woman aged 50 to 60 with alopecia areata. Some clones in this sample may be carry-over from other donors' samples.

This rearrangement joins TRBV7-3 to TRBJ2-1, with 8 bases identical to TRBD1. The CDR3 contains 19 residues. Germline V gene data show CDR1 as SGHTA and CDR2 as FQGTGA. V shed 0 bases, J shed 7 bases, and the junction held 17 bases outside the gene matches. The DNA of the CDR3 is TGTGCCAGCAGCTTAACCCCCTGGCCGCAGGGGGCAGGAAGGAATGAGCAGTTCTTC. As protein: CASSLTPWPQGAGRNEQFF.

The chain has TRBV29-1 and TRBJ2-1; perhaps TRBD2 as D (6 bases). The V gene lost 5 bases and the J gene lost 5 bases, with 10 bases spanning the gap. The germline V gene has CDR1 SQVTM and CDR2 ANQGSEA. The CDR3 has 12 residues. This CDR3 is CSVLGTHNEQFF. The CDR3 DNA follows: TGCAGCGTTCTAGGGACTCACAATGAGCAGTTCTTC.

V and J are TRBV3-1 and TRBJ2-1, with D possibly matching TRBD2 (7 bases). The CDR3 is made up of 17 amino acids. The V gene's germline CDR1 is LGHDT and CDR2 YNNKEL (reference sequence). V was cut by 0 bases and J by 7 bases, with 19 bases left in between. The chain's CDR3 is CASSQDRGGLLRNEQFF. The DNA of the CDR3 is TGTGCCAGCAGCCAAGATCGCGGGGGCCTCCTAAGGAATGAGCAGTTCTTC.

This clonotype has just a few counts. The chain recombines TRBV30 with TRBJ1-5; no firm D call. The germline V gene encodes CDR1 GTSNPN and CDR2 SVGIG (reference sequence). Trimming removed 1 base at V and 4 bases at J, with 11 bases between. The CDR3 extends over 14 amino acids. In nucleotides, the CDR3 is TGTGCCTGGAGTGGGGCAGGAAGGAATCAGCCCCAGCATTTT. Residues: CAWSGAGRNQPQHF. Combining the CDR3 with reference TRBV30 and TRBJ1-5 gives the whole variable domain SQTIHQWPATLVQPVGSPLSLECTVEGTSNPNLYWYRQAAGRGLQLLFYSVGIGQISSEVPQNLSASRPQDRQFILSSKKLLLSDSGFYLCAWSGAGRNQPQHFGDGTRLSIL.

This chain connects TRBV7-6 to TRBJ2-6; TRBD1 might be the D (6 bases). This CDR3 region has 16 residues. Germline loops: CDR1 SGHVS, CDR2 FNYEAQ. The germline V and J ends were trimmed by 4 bases and 2 bases, with 12 bases remaining between them. CDR3 region: CASSSTGLAGANVLTF. CDR3 in DNA: TGTGCCAGCAGCTCTACAGGGCTGGCTGGGGCCAACGTCCTGACTTTC.

This clonotype has at least ten counts. The chain couples TRBV7-2 to TRBJ2-3; 8 bases match TRBD2. This CDR3 spans 17 amino acids. Trimming at V came to 5 bases and at J to 2 bases, leaving 12 bases not matched to a gene. Germline CDR1 is SGHTA and CDR2 is FQGNSA. The CDR3 sequence is CASSRLPAGGPTDTQYF. The CDR3, as DNA: TGTGCCAGCAGCCGTCTGCCGGCGGGAGGCCCCACAGATACGCAGTATTTT.

This clonotype was seen only a few times. CDR3: CASKYRNYGYTF. CDR3 coding DNA: TGTGCCAGCAAGTACAGGAACTATGGCTACACCTTC. The V gene is TRBV6-4, the J gene TRBJ1-2, with TRBD1 as a possible D gene (5 bases). Trimming removed 7 bases at V and 2 bases at J, with 8 bases between. CDR3 size: 12 residues. The germline CDR1 and CDR2 sequences are MRHNA and SNTAGT.

This clonotype was counted between two and nine times. This chain joins TRBV7-6 and TRBJ2-2; the match to TRBD2 covers 14 bases. Per germline, CDR1 SGHVS and CDR2 FNYEAQ. Trimming removed 4 bases from V and 6 bases from J; junction bases left unmatched: 4. This CDR3 spans 16 amino acids. CDR3 protein: CASSSRLAGGAGELFF. CDR3 DNA sequence: TGTGCCAGCAGCTCCAGACTAGCGGGAGGGGCCGGGGAGCTGTTTTTT.

This clonotype was found many times. V usage is TRBV6-6 and J usage is TRBJ1-5; D is uncertain. With 3 bases removed from V and 1 base from J, the gap between germline ends came to 10 bases. This CDR3 is 15 amino acids long. Germline loops: CDR1 MNHNY, CDR2 SVGAGI (reference sequence). The DNA for the CDR3 is TGTGCCAGCAGTTATACAGCGGGGAGCAATCAGCCCCAGCATTTT. It yields the protein CASSYTAGSNQPQHF.

V and J are TRBV20-1 and TRBJ2-5, with 8 bases aligning to TRBD2. This CDR3 spans 19 amino acids. Germline CDR1 is DFQATT and CDR2 is SNEGSKA (reference sequence). The V gene end was trimmed by 6 bases and the J gene end by 2 bases; junction bases not matched to a gene: 23. CDR3 region: CSAGDPLRGGRLSQETQYF. The CDR3 DNA sequence: TGCAGTGCAGGGGACCCCCTCCGTGGCGGGAGGTTATCTCAAGAGACCCAGTACTTC.

This clonotype was counted ten times or more. The chain uses TRBV10-3 and TRBJ2-1, with D unresolved. V was pared by 0 bases and J by 7 bases, with 4 bases between. CDR3 length: 12 amino acids. Germline CDR1 ENHRY, CDR2 SYGVKD. The CDR3 sequence is CAISESGNEQFF. Written as DNA, the CDR3 is TGTGCCATCAGTGAGTCGGGGAATGAGCAGTTCTTC.

This chain joins TRBV30 and TRBJ2-7; 7 bases map to TRBD1. Germline assignment: CDR1 GTSNPN and CDR2 SVGIG (reference sequence). This CDR3 has 13 residues. Trimming at V came to 6 bases and at J to 9 bases, leaving 14 bases not matched to a gene. CDR3 DNA sequence: TGTGCCTGCGCTGACTGCGCGCCAGGGGGGCAGTACTTC. Its protein is CACADCAPGGQYF.

This clonotype has only a few counts. The gene calls are TRBV5-1 and TRBJ2-2; D is undetermined. CDR3 length: 14 amino acids. The ends were cut back, 3 bases at V and 0 bases at J, with 6 bases in the middle. Germline values: CDR1 SGHRS, CDR2 YFSETQ. CDR3: CASSSNSNTGELFF. CDR3 DNA: TGCGCCAGCAGCTCGAACTCGAACACCGGGGAGCTGTTTTTT. The variable domain in full, completed from reference TRBV5-1 and TRBJ2-2, reads KAGVTQTPRYLIKTRGQQVTLSCSPISGHRSVSWYQQTPGQGLQFLFEYFSETQRNKGNFPGRFSGRQFSNSRSEMNVSTLELGDSALYLCASSSNSNTGELFFGEGSRLTVL.

At least ten counts were recorded for this clonotype. V and J are TRBV11-2 and TRBJ2-1; D is perhaps TRBD2 (5 bases). CDR1 and CDR2 from the germline V gene are SGHAT and FQNNGV. Trimming cost V 5 bases and J 10 bases, with 15 bases left between them. This CDR3 has 13 residues. CDR3: CASSPERSWEQFF. DNA for the CDR3: TGTGCCAGCAGCCCAGAGCGGTCTTGGGAGCAGTTCTTC.

This chain connects TRBV12-3 or TRBV12-4 to TRBJ2-1; D gene ambiguous. The CDR3 has 13 amino acids. With 2 bases removed from V and 7 bases from J, the gap between germline ends came to 9 bases. CDR3 DNA sequence: TGTGCCAGCAGTTTAAATCCCGGGAATGAGCAGTTCTTC. Translation: CASSLNPGNEQFF.

This clonotype has more than one count but fewer than ten. The chain has TRBV6-2 or TRBV6-3 and TRBJ1-5; no firm D call. The germline V gene encodes CDR1 MNHEY and CDR2 SVGEGT. The CDR3 loop spans 13 amino acids. Trimming cost V 7 bases and J 3 bases, with 10 bases left between them. This chain's CDR3 is CASIGSPNQPQHF. The CDR3 DNA reads as TGTGCCAGCATCGGGAGTCCCAATCAGCCCCAGCATTTT.

The rearrangement joins TRBV7-8 to TRBJ2-1; 9 positions match TRBD2. Trimming cost V 6 bases and J 3 bases; bases outside gene matches: 12. The germline CDR1 and CDR2 sequences are SGHVS and FQNEAQ. The CDR3 extends over 17 amino acids. CDR3 in amino acids: CASSSAGTSSYYNEQFF. The CDR3 DNA reads TGTGCCAGCAGTTCAGCCGGGACTAGCAGTTACTACAATGAGCAGTTCTTC.

This clonotype was counted a few times. The V call is TRBV12-3 or TRBV12-4, the J call TRBJ1-1; 9 positions agree with TRBD1. With V trimmed by 6 bases and J by 2 bases, 7 bases remained unmatched. The CDR3 contains 15 residues. DNA of the CDR3: TGTGCCAGCAGGTCGACAGGGGGAGTTAACACTGAAGCTTTCTTT. Translating it yields CASRSTGGVNTEAFF.

The chain has TRBV29-1 and TRBJ2-1; D remains unclear. V was shortened by 6 bases and J by 6 bases, with 12 bases between the two germline ends. The CDR3 is made up of 12 amino acids. Germline assignment: CDR1 SQVTM and CDR2 ANQGSEA. The CDR3 here is CSVTRLGNEQFF. The CDR3 nucleotides are TGCAGCGTGACACGATTAGGCAATGAGCAGTTCTTC.

V is TRBV25-1 and J is TRBJ2-5, with D possibly matching TRBD1 (5 bases). Trimming took 1 base from V and 4 from J, leaving 7 bases between them. CDR1 MGHDK and CDR2 SYGVNS come from the germline V gene. The CDR3 has 13 residues. The CDR3 loop reads CASSEWGGETQYF. CDR3 sequence (DNA): TGTGCCAGCAGTGAATGGGGCGGAGAGACCCAGTACTTC.

This chain uses TRBV7-6 with TRBJ2-2, with 13 bases that match TRBD2. The CDR3 is 16 residues long. CDR1 is SGHVS and CDR2 is FNYEAQ in the germline V gene. The junction had 3 bases not matched to a gene; V was cut back by 1 base and J by 7 bases. The CDR3 DNA reads TGTGCCAGCAGCTTAGGGACTAGCGGGAGTATCGGGGAGCTGTTTTTT. It specifies CASSLGTSGSIGELFF.

This chain connects TRBV29-1 to TRBJ2-7, with TRBD2 matching over 14 bases. CDR1 is SQVTM, CDR2 ANQGSEA, per germline. This CDR3 is built from 13 residues. Losses at the gene ends were 7 bases for V and 6 bases for J; bases not matched to a gene: 5. CDR3: CSARLAGGPEQYF. Written as DNA, the CDR3 is TGCAGCGCCCGACTAGCGGGAGGGCCCGAGCAGTACTTC.

This clonotype was counted at least ten times. V and J are TRBV20-1 and TRBJ2-1, with 16 bases lining up with TRBD2. This CDR3 has 18 amino acids. The trim removed 7 bases at V and 0 bases at J, leaving 9 bases unmatched. Germline V gene data show CDR1 as DFQATT and CDR2 as SNEGSKA (reference sequence). CDR3 residues: CSVPGLAGGPSSYNEQFF. The CDR3 region has the DNA TGCAGTGTCCCGGGACTAGCGGGAGGGCCGAGCTCCTACAATGAGCAGTTCTTC.